These 30 T cell receptor beta chains share one sample of origin, sequenced in a study of T-cell reconstitution after alpha-beta-depleted transplantation in children. Unique molecular identifiers were built into the TCRbeta library. TCRdb re-analysed the PCR reads in MiXCR, keeping a single row per CDR3 protein. In the table there are about 260,000 distinct CDR3 sequences, around 7.5% of which are singletons. The input for sequencing was PBMCs, mostly from graft donor cells, taken 180 days after TCRalphabeta/CD19-depleted stem cell transplant. These receptors originate from a male patient aged 5 to 17 who had a stem cell transplant for acute lymphoblastic leukemia, so the T cells may come from the graft donor.

This clonotype has a count of ten or more. The gene calls are TRBV12-1 and TRBJ2-1. TRBV12-1 is recorded as a pseudogene. The CDR3 consists of 14 residues. The CDR3 loop is CASSLGPQYNEQFF. As DNA, the CDR3 is TGTGCCAGCAGCTTAGGACCTCAATACAATGAGCAGTTCTTC.

This clonotype came up many times. The V gene is TRBV6-2 or TRBV6-3, the J gene TRBJ1-6, with D possibly TRBD1 on 5 matching bases. CDR1 and CDR2 from the germline V gene are MNHEY and SVGEGT. V was trimmed by 6 bases and J by 7 bases, leaving 13 bases between them. The length of the CDR3 is 14 residues. The CDR3 DNA sequence: TGTGCCAGCAGCATCGGGACGGACAATTCACCCCTCCACTTT. It yields the protein CASSIGTDNSPLHF.

This clonotype showed up just a few times. The rearrangement uses TRBV6-1 and TRBJ2-1; 14 bases agree with TRBD2. Per germline, CDR1 MNHNS and CDR2 SASEGT. This CDR3 has 14 amino acids. V lost 6 bases, J lost 7 bases, and 2 bases stayed unmatched. Here the CDR3 DNA reads TGTGCCAGCAGGGGACTAGCGGGAGAGAATGAGCAGTTCTTC. This sequence encodes CASRGLAGENEQFF.

This clonotype appeared a single time. A much larger clone differs from this one at a single base, so this may be a read error. This chain joins TRBV27 and TRBJ2-5; TRBD1 might be the D (5 bases). This CDR3 contains 13 residues. Germline V lookup: CDR1 MNHEY, CDR2 SMNVEV (reference sequence). Trimming pared 7 bases from V and 4 bases from J, leaving 13 bases between. The CDR3 DNA is TGTGCCAGCAAACGCAGGGAAGGAGAGACCCAGTACTTC. Encoded protein: CASKRREGETQYF.

This clonotype was seen many times. The rearrangement joins TRBV6-2 or TRBV6-3 to TRBJ2-7; a possible D gene is TRBD2 (5 bases). Germline CDR1 MNHEY, CDR2 SVGEGT. Between the trimmed V and J ends, which lost 7 bases and 0 bases, there was a span of 16 bases. The CDR3 is made up of 15 amino acids. The CDR3: CASNGSGKSSYEQYF. In nucleotides, the CDR3 is TGTGCCAGCAATGGCAGCGGAAAGAGCTCCTACGAGCAGTACTTC.

This clonotype was counted ten times or more. The chain recombines TRBV11-2 with TRBJ2-7, with D tentatively TRBD1 (6 bases). The CDR3 loop spans 13 amino acids. Looked up from germline, CDR1 is SGHAT and CDR2 is FQNNGV. The V end was cut by 5 bases, the J end by 3 bases, with 11 bases between. CDR3 protein: CASSRGHHYEQYF. The CDR3 coding sequence is TGTGCCAGCAGCCGGGGACACCACTACGAGCAGTACTTC.

Many counts were recorded for this clonotype. The gene calls are TRBV7-3 and TRBJ1-1, with 8 bases fitting TRBD1. V shed 0 bases, J shed 0 bases, and the junction held 6 bases outside the gene matches. The CDR3 sequence is 17 residues long. CDR1 SGHTA and CDR2 FQGTGA come from the germline V gene. CDR3 residues: CASSLTGAGGLNTEAFF. For the CDR3, the DNA is TGTGCCAGCAGCTTAACAGGGGCAGGGGGCCTGAACACTGAAGCTTTCTTT.

This clonotype was recorded many times. The genes are TRBV4-1 and TRBJ2-7; 12 nucleotides agree with TRBD2. After removal of 0 bases from V and 5 bases from J, the junction contained 5 bases not matched to a gene. Germline lookup yields CDR1 MGHRA and CDR2 YSYEKL. This CDR3 contains 16 residues. CDR3 loop: CASSQDMTSGRNEQYF. The CDR3, as DNA: TGCGCCAGCAGCCAAGATATGACTAGCGGGAGAAACGAGCAGTACTTC.

This clonotype appeared many times. The chain is built from TRBV19 and TRBJ1-2; D gene uncertain. The CDR3 extends over 12 amino acids. Germline loops: CDR1 LNHDA, CDR2 SQIVND (reference sequence). Trimming left V 10 bases short and J 4 bases short, with 13 bases between. The CDR3 sequence is CATRIGVYGYTF. CDR3 DNA: TGTGCCACCCGGATCGGGGTCTATGGCTACACCTTC.

This clonotype has a handful of counts. The V and J genes are TRBV18 and TRBJ2-3; TRBD2 matches at 9 bases. Germline CDR1 is KGHSH and CDR2 is LQKENI. Trimming took 3 bases from V and 5 from J; bases not matched to a gene: 18. This CDR3 has 19 residues. The CDR3 DNA reads TGTGCCAGCTCACCCAGGTATCGAGCGGGGGGAGATCCACGAGATACGCAGTATTTT. Amino acid sequence: CASSPRYRAGGDPRDTQYF.

This clonotype was counted many times. V gene TRBV27 combines with J gene TRBJ2-1, with TRBD2 matching over 8 bases. V was clipped by 6 bases and J by 5 bases; unmatched bases: 15. Per the germline V gene, CDR1 is MNHEY and CDR2 is SMNVEV (reference sequence). The CDR3 runs to 17 residues. The CDR3 is CASSPQGSGSWDNEQFF. CDR3 in DNA: TGTGCCAGCAGCCCGCAAGGGAGCGGGAGTTGGGACAATGAGCAGTTCTTC.

This clonotype was detected ten times or more. The V call is TRBV6-5, the J call TRBJ2-7; maybe TRBD1 (5 bases). V shed 4 bases and J shed 2 bases, with 12 bases lying between them. CDR3 length: 14 residues. CDR1 and CDR2 from the germline V gene are MNHEY and SVGAGI. The CDR3 here is CASSSRTNPYEQYF. As DNA, the CDR3 is TGTGCCAGCAGTTCCAGGACAAATCCCTACGAGCAGTACTTC.

This clonotype was picked up many times. The V call is TRBV15, the J call TRBJ1-5, with no clear D. Germline CDR1 and CDR2: LNHNV and YYDKDF (reference sequence). Trimming stripped 3 bases from V and 5 bases from J, with 8 bases between. This CDR3 is 13 amino acids long. The CDR3 spells CATSSRLYQPQHF. Here the CDR3 DNA reads TGTGCCACCAGCAGTCGTCTTTATCAGCCCCAGCATTTT.

This clonotype was counted ten times or more. The chain combines TRBV12-3 or TRBV12-4 with TRBJ2-1; 8 nucleotides agree with TRBD1. The V gene end was trimmed by 5 bases and the J gene end by 4 bases; junction bases not matched to a gene: 4. The CDR3 length is 14 residues. CDR3 region: CASSPGGGYNEQFF. The CDR3 DNA reads TGTGCCAGCAGTCCAGGGGGCGGGTACAATGAGCAGTTCTTC.

This clonotype has at least ten counts. V gene TRBV4-3 combines with J gene TRBJ2-4; 10 nucleotides line up with TRBD1. With 1 base clipped from V and 11 bases from J, the junction kept 8 bases outside the gene matches. The CDR3 runs to 15 residues. The V gene's germline CDR1 is LGHNA and CDR2 YSLEER. The CDR3 DNA sequence: TGCGCCAGCAGCCAAGCGGGGACAGGGGCCGTATTTCAGTACTTC. This encodes CASSQAGTGAVFQYF.

This clonotype was seen ten or more times. The chain recombines TRBV29-1 with TRBJ2-3, with D maybe TRBD2 (6 bases). This CDR3 is 13 amino acids long. Trimming pared 6 bases from V and 2 bases from J, leaving 12 bases between. Germline loops: CDR1 SQVTM, CDR2 ANQGSEA. The CDR3, as DNA: TGCAGCGTACGAACTAGCCTCACAGATACGCAGTATTTT. Residues: CSVRTSLTDTQYF.

In its sample, this clonotype was seen many times. V usage is TRBV12-3 or TRBV12-4 and J usage is TRBJ1-1; D is uncertain. This CDR3 is built from 13 residues. V gave up 10 bases and J gave up 1 base, with 13 bases separating them. CDR3 nucleotide sequence: TGTGCCACCGAGGACGGATCGAACACTGAAGCTTTCTTT. As protein: CATEDGSNTEAFF.

This clonotype was picked up many times. The rearrangement links TRBV28 to TRBJ2-1, with D possibly called TRBD1 or TRBD2 (5 bases each). Germline CDR1 reads MDHEN; CDR2 reads SYDVKM. This CDR3 is built from 17 residues. Trimming stripped 5 bases from V and 4 bases from J, with 21 bases between. The DNA for the CDR3 is TGTGCCAGCAGTACTACGTTCTCGGGGCCTAAATACAATGAGCAGTTCTTC. Its translation: CASSTTFSGPKYNEQFF. Drawing the rest from reference TRBV28 and TRBJ2-1, the complete variable domain is DVKVTQSSRYLVKRTGEKVFLECVQDMDHENMFWYRQDPGLGLRLIYFSYDVKMKEKGDIPEGYSVSREKKERFSLILESASTNQTSMYLCASSTTFSGPKYNEQFFGPGTRLTVL.

This clonotype was picked up many times. The J gene is TRBJ2-7, the V gene TRBV7-8; 12 nucleotides match TRBD2. The CDR3 sequence is 16 residues long. In germline, CDR1 is SGHVS, CDR2 FQNEAQ. V dropped 3 bases and J dropped 4; count of bases not matched to a gene: 7. The CDR3, as DNA: TGTGCCAGCAGCTTCTCTCAGACTAGCGGGAGTTACGAGCAGTACTTC. Protein: CASSFSQTSGSYEQYF.

Only a few counts were recorded for this clonotype. The chain couples TRBV2 to TRBJ2-7; 7 nucleotides align to TRBD1. Unmatched junction bases numbered 8, after V lost 8 bases and J lost 1 base. Germline-derived CDR1 and CDR2 are SNHLY and FYNNEI. The CDR3 totals 14 residues. The CDR3 loop is CASDHRDSSYEQYF. CDR3 coding DNA: TGTGCCAGCGATCACCGGGACAGTTCCTACGAGCAGTACTTC.

This clonotype was counted many times. The CDR3 loop is CASSRQTWGETQYF. Here the CDR3 DNA reads TGTGCCAGCAGCCGTCAGACATGGGGGGAGACCCAGTACTTC. The J gene is TRBJ2-5, the V gene TRBV11-2, with D perhaps being TRBD1 or TRBD2 (5 bases each). V shed 5 bases and J shed 5 bases, with 15 bases lying between them. This CDR3 region has 14 residues. Germline CDR1 SGHAT, CDR2 FQNNGV.

This clonotype was counted many times. This chain uses TRBV19 with TRBJ1-6; TRBD1 matches 7 bases. V lost 5 bases to trimming and J lost 8 bases; unmatched junction nucleotides: 9. Germline CDR1 and CDR2: LNHDA and SQIVND (reference sequence). The CDR3 spans 15 residues. The CDR3 DNA follows: TGTGCCAGTAGTCTTGGGACAGCCTTGGATTCACCCCTCCACTTT. This sequence encodes CASSLGTALDSPLHF.

The chain recombines TRBV12-3 or TRBV12-4 with TRBJ1-4; a possible D gene is TRBD1 (5 bases). V gave up 2 bases and J gave up 8 bases, with 15 bases separating them. The CDR3 is made up of 15 amino acids. CDR3 DNA sequence: TGTGCCAGCAGTTTAAATGGGGGTATTGGGGAAAAACTGTTTTTT. Translated: CASSLNGGIGEKLFF.

In its sample, this clonotype was seen many times. The chain carries TRBV7-3 and TRBJ2-2; 10 bases map to TRBD2. Germline V gene sequence: CDR1 SGHTA, CDR2 FQGTGA. V was pared by 5 bases and J by 2 bases, with 5 bases of the junction left unmatched. The CDR3 extends over 16 amino acids. The CDR3, as DNA: TGTGCCAGCAGCCGTACTAGCGGGGCTAACACCGGGGAGCTGTTTTTT. Its protein product is CASSRTSGANTGELFF. The full variable domain, rest sourced from reference TRBV7-3 and TRBJ2-2, is GAGVSQTPSNKVTEKGKYVELRCDPISGHTALYWYRQSLGQGPEFLIYFQGTGAADDSGLPNDRFFAVRPEGSVSTLKIQRTERGDSAVYLCASSRTSGANTGELFFGEGSRLTVL.

This clonotype has ten or more counts. The gene calls are TRBV5-5 and TRBJ1-3, with unresolved D. CDR3 length: 14 amino acids. Germline CDR1 and CDR2: SGHKS and YYEKEE (reference sequence). V lost 0 bases to trimming and J lost 0 bases, with 4 bases between them. This CDR3 reads CASSLEDSGNTIYF. Here the CDR3 DNA reads TGTGCCAGCAGCTTGGAGGACTCTGGAAACACCATATATTTT.

This clonotype was detected a few times. DNA of the CDR3: TGTGCCAGTAGAAGAGGCCTGAACACTGAAGCTTTCTTT. It codes for CASRRGLNTEAFF. The chain carries TRBV19 and TRBJ1-1; D uncertain. The V end was cut by 6 bases, the J end by 0 bases, with 8 bases between. The CDR3 covers 13 residues. Germline-derived CDR1 and CDR2 are LNHDA and SQIVND (reference sequence).

The J gene is TRBJ2-1, the V gene TRBV2; D is perhaps TRBD1 or TRBD2 (5 bases each). Trimming pared 6 bases from V and 2 bases from J, leaving 17 bases between. In germline, CDR1 is SNHLY, CDR2 FYNNEI. The CDR3 totals 16 residues. The CDR3: CASRWTRDRAYNEQFF. The DNA of the CDR3 is TGTGCCAGCAGATGGACCCGGGACCGTGCCTACAATGAGCAGTTCTTC.

The sample holds many counts of this clonotype. V and J are TRBV5-1 and TRBJ2-7; D unresolved. The V gene's germline CDR1 is SGHRS and CDR2 YFSETQ. The CDR3 covers 15 residues. V was pared by 0 bases and J by 0 bases, with 10 bases between. This CDR3 is CASSLENGFSYEQYF. Here the CDR3 DNA reads TGCGCCAGCAGCTTGGAAAATGGATTCTCCTACGAGCAGTACTTC.

This clonotype was detected many times. This chain connects TRBV20-1 to TRBJ1-2; D unresolved. CDR3 length: 12 amino acids. The germline gives CDR1 DFQATT, CDR2 SNEGSKA (reference sequence). With 3 bases removed from V and 4 bases from J, the gap between germline ends came to 9 bases. The CDR3 bases are TGCAGTGCTAGGGGTTCGTTCTATGGCTACACCTTC. The encoded protein is CSARGSFYGYTF.

This clonotype occurred many times. This chain links TRBV27 with TRBJ1-5; the match to TRBD1 covers 10 bases. CDR1 is MNHEY and CDR2 is SMNVEV in the germline V gene (reference sequence). V trimming: 8 bases; J trimming: 7 bases; junction bases outside the gene matches: 8. This CDR3 has 14 amino acids. Here the CDR3 DNA reads TGTGCCAGCCGGGGACAGGGGTTCGGGCAGCCCCAGCATTTT. Translated, it gives CASRGQGFGQPQHF.